A single sample gave rise to the 30 T cell receptor beta chains below, sequenced in a study of blood T cells in healthy people across ages. The use of a sample-barcoded 5' primer and a J-beta primer mix characterized a second PCR of about 7 to 12 cycles. TCRdb re-analysed the 5' RACE reads in MiXCR, keeping a single row per CDR3 protein. The table records roughly 830,000 distinct CDR3 sequences, 60% to 80% of them present only once. The specimen was blood. The source of these receptors is a man younger than 45 in good health.

The chain carries TRBV5-5 and TRBJ2-7; D call uncertain. Germline CDR1 reads SGHKS; CDR2 reads YYEKEE (reference sequence). The CDR3 has 15 residues. V was pared by 4 bases and J by 0 bases, with 14 bases between. This CDR3 is CASSLHIAASYEQYF. The CDR3, as DNA: TGTGCCAGCAGCCTCCACATAGCAGCCTCCTACGAGCAGTACTTC.

This clonotype was counted a few times. The rearrangement uses TRBV4-2 and TRBJ2-7; 7 bases match TRBD1. CDR1 LGHNA and CDR2 YNFKEQ come from the germline V gene. The CDR3 spans 13 residues. J gave up 3 bases and V 2 bases, and 1 base lay outside the gene matches. CDR3 bases: TGTGCCAGCAGCCAATCAGGGGGCTACGAGCAGTACTTC. Protein: CASSQSGGYEQYF.

The V gene is TRBV6-1, the J gene TRBJ1-1; maybe TRBD1 (6 bases). The CDR3 spans 13 residues. Germline CDR1 reads MNHNS; CDR2 reads SASEGT. The V and J ends lost 4 bases and 5 bases respectively, with 11 bases between them. In DNA form, the CDR3 reads TGTGCCAGCAGTGCGGACAGAGGTACTGAAGCTTTCTTT. The encoded protein is CASSADRGTEAFF.

V is TRBV9 and J is TRBJ2-7, with 7 bases fitting TRBD2. The germline gives CDR1 SGDLS, CDR2 YYNGEE. The CDR3 totals 16 residues. V lost 3 bases and J lost 0; bases outside the gene matches: 9. The CDR3 spells CASSGGGGAHSYEQYF. DNA for the CDR3: TGTGCCAGCAGCGGGGGGGGTGGAGCGCACTCCTACGAGCAGTACTTC.

This clonotype appeared a single time. Relative to the germline gene, one junction end is altered; a read error may explain this. This chain joins TRBV29-1 and TRBJ2-7; 10 bases are a match to TRBD2. The CDR3 sequence is 16 residues long. Germline V CDR1 and CDR2: SQVTM, ANQGSEA. DNA of the CDR3: TGCAGCGTTGCCCTAGGCGGCACTAGCGGGACTTACGGGCAGTACTTC. This gives the protein CSVALGGTSGTYGQYF.

Many counts were recorded for this clonotype. The rearrangement joins TRBV11-3 to TRBJ2-1; possibly TRBD2 for D (7 bases). Germline loops: CDR1 SGHNT, CDR2 YENEEA. Trimming stripped 2 bases from V and 9 bases from J, with 20 bases between. The CDR3 consists of 16 residues. CDR3 DNA: TGTGCCAGCAGCTTACTCGGGGGGCATGGCAGTACTGAGCAGTTCTTC. Translating gives CASSLLGGHGSTEQFF. The complete variable domain, with remaining parts taken from reference TRBV11-3 and TRBJ2-1, reads EAGVVQSPRYKIIEKKQPVAFWCNPISGHNTLYWYLQNLGQGPELLIRYENEEAVDDSQLPKDRFSAERLKGVDSTLKIQPAELGDSAVYLCASSLLGGHGSTEQFFGPGTRLTVL.

CDR3 sequence reads: CASSFRGGAVSEQFF. The CDR3 DNA is TGTGCCAGCAGCTTTCGCGGGGGGGCGGTGAGCGAGCAGTTCTTC. The chain couples TRBV7-2 to TRBJ2-1, with TRBD2 matching 9 bases. The V and J ends lost 3 bases and 10 bases, in that order; junction bases with no gene match: 10. The germline gives CDR1 SGHTA, CDR2 FQGNSA. This CDR3 contains 15 residues.

The chain uses TRBV10-3 and TRBJ2-7; D is tentatively TRBD1 or TRBD2 (5 bases each). Trimming took off 2 bases at V and 0 bases at J, with 14 bases between the two ends. Per the germline V gene, CDR1 is ENHRY and CDR2 is SYGVKD. CDR3 length: 16 amino acids. CDR3 DNA: TGTGCCATCAGTGAGGCTGGGGGAAGGTTCTCCTACGAGCAGTACTTC. It is translated as CAISEAGGRFSYEQYF.

The chain couples TRBV7-9 to TRBJ1-5, with a tentative D call TRBD1 (6 bases). The CDR3 contains 14 residues. V gave up 1 base and J gave up 6 bases, with 10 bases separating them. The V gene's germline CDR1 is SEHNR and CDR2 FQNEAQ (reference sequence). DNA for the CDR3: TGTGCCAGCAGCTTAGGGACAGACAGTCAGCCCCAGCATTTT. This translates into CASSLGTDSQPQHF. Full variable domain (remainder filled in from reference TRBV7-9 and TRBJ1-5): DTGVSQNPRHKITKRGQNVTFRCDPISEHNRLYWYRQTLGQGPEFLTYFQNEAQLEKSRLLSDRFSAERPKGSFSTLEIQRTEQGDSAMYLCASSLGTDSQPQHFGDGTRLSIL.

The rearrangement joins TRBV25-1 to TRBJ2-2; 8 bases agree with TRBD2. Germline V lookup: CDR1 MGHDK, CDR2 SYGVNS. The CDR3 runs 16 residues. Trimming removed 5 bases from V and 13 bases from J; junction bases left unmatched: 18. CDR3 region: CASSWLLAGPGGPLFF. The CDR3 DNA sequence: TGTGCCAGCAGTTGGCTCTTAGCGGGGCCCGGGGGTCCGCTGTTTTTT.

The V gene is TRBV20-1, the J gene TRBJ1-2, with 7 bases that match TRBD1. Looked up from germline, CDR1 is DFQATT and CDR2 is SNEGSKA (reference sequence). Losses at the gene ends were 3 bases for V and 8 bases for J; bases not matched to a gene: 9. The CDR3 consists of 13 residues. The CDR3 DNA reads TGCAGTGCTAGGGAGGGGGCGGCTTGCGGCTACACCTTC. This sequence encodes CSAREGAACGYTF.

The V and J genes are TRBV25-1 and TRBJ2-4; tentatively, D is TRBD1 (6 bases). The DNA end is more similar to TRBJ2-7, so the J call may be wrong. The germline gives CDR1 MGHDK, CDR2 SYGVNS. This CDR3 has 12 residues. The CDR3 nucleotides read TGTGCCACCCTGGGACACAACTACGAGCAGTACTTC. Translated: CATLGHNYEQYF.

This clonotype turned up a few times. The rearrangement uses TRBV7-2 and TRBJ2-4; 8 nucleotides line up with TRBD2. CDR1 SGHTA and CDR2 FQGNSA come from the germline V gene. Germline trimming cut 1 base from V and 5 bases from J; bases unmatched to any gene: 7. This CDR3 region has 16 residues. The CDR3 reads CASSLGPRGAENIQYF. The CDR3 nucleotides are TGTGCCAGCAGCTTAGGCCCGCGGGGGGCGGAAAACATTCAGTACTTC. Using reference TRBV7-2 and TRBJ2-4 for the parts outside the CDR3, the full variable domain is GAGVSQSPSNKVTEKGKDVELRCDPISGHTALYWYRQSLGQGLEFLIYFQGNSAPDKSGLPSDRFSAERTGGSVSTLTIQRTQQEDSAVYLCASSLGPRGAENIQYFGAGTRLSVL.

V usage is TRBV20-1 and J usage is TRBJ2-7, with D perhaps assigned TRBD1 or TRBD2 (6 bases each). CDR3 length: 16 residues. Germline V gives CDR1 DFQATT, CDR2 SNEGSKA (reference sequence). Here the CDR3 reads CRPRPLGGGFNYEQYF. The CDR3 bases are TGCAGGCCCCGCCCCTTAGGGGGAGGATTTAATTACGAGCAGTACTTC.

V is TRBV28 and J is TRBJ2-7; the D gene is possibly TRBD1 (6 bases). Germline CDR1 and CDR2: MDHEN and SYDVKM. Trimming removed 6 bases at V and 7 bases at J, with 16 bases between. The CDR3 extends over 13 amino acids. This chain's CDR3 is CASRLVRGGEQYF. In DNA, the CDR3 is TGTGCCAGCAGGTTAGTCAGGGGCGGGGAGCAGTACTTC.

This chain uses TRBV3-1 with TRBJ2-7; 10 bases agree with TRBD1. The ends lost 3 bases at V and 5 bases at J; junction bases unmatched: 4. CDR1 and CDR2 (germline): LGHDT, YNNKEL (reference sequence). This CDR3 is built from 14 residues. Here the CDR3 reads CASSQRDRGHEQYF. The CDR3 DNA follows: TGTGCCAGCAGCCAGCGGGACAGGGGCCACGAGCAGTACTTC.

V gene TRBV20-1 combines with J gene TRBJ2-2, with D perhaps matching TRBD1 (5 bases). CDR3 length: 13 amino acids. Trimming stripped 6 bases from V and 1 base from J, with 9 bases between. Germline-derived CDR1 and CDR2 are DFQATT and SNEGSKA (reference sequence). CDR3 coding DNA: TGCAGTGCAACCACAGGGAACACCGGGGAGCTGTTTTTT. Translation: CSATTGNTGELFF.

This rearrangement joins TRBV27 to TRBJ2-4; a weak D match, TRBD1 (6 bases). The end of the DNA aligns better with TRBJ2-7, so the J call may be wrong. The germline CDR1 and CDR2 sequences are MNHEY and SMNVEV (reference sequence). The CDR3 extends over 14 amino acids. CDR3 amino acids: CASSFGRGINEQYF. CDR3 bases: TGTGCCAGCAGTTTCGGCAGGGGAATTAACGAGCAGTACTTC.

The chain recombines TRBV29-1 with TRBJ2-1; D may correspond to TRBD1 or TRBD2 (5 bases each). Trimming left V 6 bases short and J 13 bases short, with 19 bases between. The CDR3 loop spans 12 amino acids. The germline gives CDR1 SQVTM, CDR2 ANQGSEA. CDR3 region: CSVPSGQETQFF. The CDR3 bases are TGCAGCGTACCGAGCGGACAAGAGACCCAGTTCTTC.

This clonotype was observed a few times. Here the CDR3 reads CASSFAGREQYF. The CDR3 region has the DNA TGTGCCAGCAGTTTCGCGGGCCGCGAGCAGTACTTC. The J gene is TRBJ2-7, the V gene TRBV27, with a possible D match to TRBD2 (5 bases). The CDR3 is made up of 12 amino acids. Germline V gene lookup returns CDR1 MNHEY and CDR2 SMNVEV (reference sequence). V lost 3 bases to trimming and J lost 6 bases, with 9 bases between them.

The CDR3 is CASSTGLGGDTQYF. DNA of the CDR3: TGCGCCAGCAGCACCGGACTAGGGGGAGATACGCAGTATTTT. This chain connects TRBV5-1 to TRBJ2-3; the D gene is possibly TRBD2 (7 bases). The CDR3 totals 14 residues. Between the trimmed V and J ends, which lost 4 bases and 5 bases, there was a span of 14 bases. From germline, CDR1 is SGHRS and CDR2 YFSETQ.

The rearrangement joins TRBV10-3 to TRBJ2-4, with D perhaps matching TRBD2 (7 bases). The CDR3 is made up of 15 amino acids. Trimming pared 10 bases from V and 2 bases from J, leaving 18 bases between. Germline CDR1 is ENHRY and CDR2 is SYGVKD. CDR3 DNA sequence: TGTGCCACACGGGGGGCCCCGGGGACCAAAAACATTCAGTACTTC. This translates into CATRGAPGTKNIQYF.

This clonotype was picked up a small number of times. The rearrangement uses TRBV3-1 and TRBJ2-7; D is unresolved. Germline CDR1 is LGHDT and CDR2 is YNNKEL (reference sequence). This CDR3 contains 15 residues. Deletions cut 4 bases from V and 0 bases from J, with 13 bases between. The CDR3 protein is CASSPGPPPSYEQYF. The CDR3 coding sequence is TGTGCCAGCAGCCCTGGGCCACCGCCCTCCTACGAGCAGTACTTC.

The rearrangement uses TRBV7-2 and TRBJ2-1; D gene ambiguous. CDR3 size: 14 residues. V was shortened by 5 bases and J by 3 bases, with 11 bases between the two germline ends. Germline V gives CDR1 SGHTA, CDR2 FQGNSA. The CDR3 sequence: CASSRPAGYNEQFF. The CDR3 DNA is TGTGCCAGCAGCCGCCCGGCAGGCTACAATGAGCAGTTCTTC.

The CDR3: CASSYGGVSTEAFF. CDR3 nucleotide sequence: TGTGCCAGCAGTTACGGGGGGGTGAGCACTGAAGCTTTCTTT. The chain is built from TRBV6-5 and TRBJ1-1; maybe TRBD1 (5 bases). Germline V gives CDR1 MNHEY, CDR2 SVGAGI. Trimming took 2 bases from V and 4 from J, leaving 11 bases between them. This CDR3 comprises 14 residues.

This clonotype showed up just a few times. CDR3 sequence: CASSLSSGTSGRDDEQYF. CDR3 DNA: TGTGCCAGCAGCTTATCGTCCGGGACTAGCGGGCGTGACGACGAGCAGTACTTC. The gene calls are TRBV7-2 and TRBJ2-4; TRBD2 agrees at 12 bases. The J call may be in error: the DNA end matches TRBJ2-7 better. Germline V gene data show CDR1 as SGHTA and CDR2 as FQGNSA. CDR3 length equals 18 residues.

J is TRBJ2-4 and V is TRBV27; 7 positions match TRBD1. The tail of the sequence fits TRBJ2-7 better, so the J call may be wrong. Germline loops: CDR1 MNHEY, CDR2 SMNVEV (reference sequence). CDR3 length equals 15 residues. CDR3 bases: TGTGCCAGCAGTTCGACAGGGTATAGTTGGGACGAGCAGTACTTC. Translation gives CASSSTGYSWDEQYF.

This clonotype showed up just a few times. The chain combines TRBV29-1 with TRBJ2-3, with 7 bases fitting TRBD2. The V and J ends lost 4 bases and 0 bases, in that order; junction bases with no gene match: 13. From germline, CDR1 is SQVTM and CDR2 ANQGSEA. The CDR3 loop spans 17 amino acids. CDR3 loop: CSVVRSRESASTDTQYF. CDR3 bases: TGCAGCGTTGTGAGGTCGCGGGAGAGCGCTAGCACAGATACGCAGTATTTT.

In its sample, this clonotype was seen a few times. The chain links TRBV7-2 to TRBJ2-1; 9 positions match TRBD1. The CDR3 is 15 amino acids. V shed 7 bases and J 1 base; nucleotides not matched to a gene: 5. Germline V CDR1 and CDR2: SGHTA, FQGNSA. This CDR3 is CASTSGQGSYNEQFF. CDR3 bases: TGTGCCAGCACCTCAGGACAGGGGTCCTACAATGAGCAGTTCTTC. Supplemented by reference TRBV7-2 and TRBJ2-1, the full variable domain reads GAGVSQSPSNKVTEKGKDVELRCDPISGHTALYWYRQSLGQGLEFLIYFQGNSAPDKSGLPSDRFSAERTGGSVSTLTIQRTQQEDSAVYLCASTSGQGSYNEQFFGPGTRLTVL.

V gene TRBV7-3 combines with J gene TRBJ2-6; no clear D gene. Looked up from germline, CDR1 is SGHTA and CDR2 is FQGTGA. V shed 5 bases and J shed 0 bases, with 14 bases lying between them. This CDR3 has 17 residues. CDR3 protein: CASSLWSSSSGANVLTF. DNA for the CDR3: TGTGCCAGCAGCCTCTGGTCCTCGAGCTCTGGGGCCAACGTCCTGACTTTC.